This TCR beta chain comes out of a study of human T cells and chemical hapten exposure. Study summary: Subjects had 2% DPC placed on about 2 cm by about 2 cm of upper inner arm skin for sensitization. Patients having alopecia areata, totalis or universalis were mostly female.

The library tagged each cDNA molecule with unique molecular identifiers. TCRdb fed the RACE reads into MiXCR, producing one record per CDR3 protein. This table holds 25,000 to 30,000 distinct CDR3 sequences, 8% to 10% found once. Specified time point: patch test 2, 6 weeks after DPC sensitization. The sample's treatment: therapeutic diphenylcyclopropenone sensitization with weekly scalp DPC. Blood was collected ahead of every patch test applied. The germline CDR1 and CDR2 sequences are KGHSH and LQKENI. With 3 bases removed from V and 4 bases from J, the gap between germline ends came to 9 bases. The CDR3 spans 14 residues.

The rearrangement links TRBV18 to TRBJ1-4; unclear D gene. This specimen consisted of whole blood, obtained in connection with sensitization to the hapten diphenylcyclopropenone (DPC). This receptor was taken from a man aged 25 to 40 with alopecia areata. Some clones in this sample may be carry-over from other donors' samples. CDR3 protein: CASSPAIGNEKLFF. CDR3 sequence (DNA): TGTGCCAGCTCACCTGCCATCGGTAATGAAAAACTGTTTTTT.